This T cell receptor (beta chain) stems from a study of graft-versus-host responses after intestinal transplantation. Looking at the study overall: Multivisceral, liver-intestinal, or isolated intestinal grafts were transplanted into recipients. Broader study findings: Present in recipient marrow, GvH clones included some that appeared first in ileum or blood. Graft-donor T cell macrochimerism coincided with high graft-versus-host to host-versus-graft clonal ratios in allografts.

TCRdb keeps only in-frame clones here, not all; method: immunoSEQ multiplex PCR. The profile shows fewer than 85,000 clones, over 75% of them singletons. The germline V gene has CDR1 LNHNV and CDR2 YYDKDF (reference sequence). The CDR3 spans 13 residues. With 0 bases removed from V and 5 bases from J, the gap between germline ends came to 7 bases. Points on this clone: Its target is not known.

The chain recombines TRBV15 with TRBJ2-5; unclear D gene. The source is a human donor who was the organ donor for an intestinal transplant. Material: unstimulated CD4+ T cells sorted from spleen or lymph node cells, obtained before transplant. CDR3 bases: TGTGCCACCAGCAGAGATAACCGGGAGACCCAGTACTTC. The encoded protein is CATSRDNRETQYF.